Sequencing of this T cell receptor (beta chain) was carried out in a study of blood T cell repertoires in COVID-19. The germline V gene encodes CDR1 MDHEN and CDR2 SYDVKM. The CDR3 spans 14 residues. Trimming removed 6 bases from V and 1 base from J; junction bases left unmatched: 2. TCRdb's copy holds only in-frame clones and misses some; the assay was immunoSEQ multiplex PCR. Counted here are approximately 96,000 clones, over 75% occurring once; the ten biggest clones make up about 10%. This TCR was sampled from a woman older than 75 with acute or convalescent COVID-19. Source material: peripheral blood. The rearrangement links TRBV28 to TRBJ2-3; 9 bases agree with TRBD1. CDR3 region: CASRGTGRTDTQYF. The CDR3 nucleotides read TGTGCCAGCAGGGGGACAGGGCGCACAGATACGCAGTATTTT.